This T cell receptor beta chain was captured by sequencing in a study of shared clonotypes between healthy human individuals (dated by TCRdb to about 2020). Context from the whole study: The cohort included three men and a couple of women between 18 and 49 years of age. The study deeply sequenced blood TCR repertoires of about 5 healthy adults to estimate repertoire size and the extent of clonotype sharing between individuals. Leukapheresis yielded between about 0.85 and 9 billion PBMCs per donor. Different laboratories and diverse techniques were used to prepare libraries and sequence TCR repertoires, to increase sequencing depth and limit assay-specific biases. Results and caveats for the whole study, not just this receptor: Pairwise subsampling indicated that sequencing depth was expected to affect the degree of clonotype sharing among donors. Because the study included a small number of donors, the genetic and exposure-history diversity represented was limited. Sampling was restricted to blood, and TCR repertoires in tissue are likely to differ from TCR repertoires in blood.

This clone was picked up one time. There is no known antigen for this receptor. Base qualities are not recorded, but no much larger clone differs from it by a single base. The junction carries 16 bases between V and J, which are trimmed by 6 bases and 5 bases respectively. The germline V gene specifies LGHNA as CDR1 and YNFKEQ as CDR2. Including the terminal cysteine and phenylalanine, the CDR3 comprises 15 residues. Solely the CDR3 DNA is kept, with 45 bases framed from the first base. Healthy HIV-negative adults with no recently reported acute infections or vaccinations were included as donors. Every donor was a Caucasian adult residing in Nashville, Tennessee, USA. For unsorted samples, 90 million to 95 million PBMCs were counted, and genomic DNA was extracted using the QIAamp DNA Blood Mini kit. Blood was obtained by leukapheresis, after which PBMCs were separated by Ficoll-Histopaque density gradient centrifugation and cryopreserved in liquid nitrogen vapor phase.

Using the deep immunoSEQ assay, multiplex PCR amplified TCR CDR3 regions from genomic DNA. Extracted genomic DNA from each cell subset was spread evenly across all wells of several immunoSEQ 96-well plates, with each plate serving as a replicate. For unsorted PBMC, each replicate PCR was loaded with about 280 ng genomic DNA, equivalent to roughly 33,000 T cell genomes. Unsorted PBMC genomic DNA was sequenced across ten immunoSEQ deep assay plates. Purified libraries were measured with a Qubit 3.0 fluorometer, size-checked on a Bioanalyzer 2100, and measured again with the KAPA Library Quantification kit. Every immunoSEQ 96-well plate was sequenced on a dedicated single-read 150-cycle Illumina NextSeq 550 flow cell. The study's own analysis went as follows. Because the immunoSEQ output included only junctional sequences and no quality scores, the filtering could not be the same as the filtering used for full-length reads. Sequences were annotated with PyIR, a Python wrapper for IgBLAST v1.9, and V/J genes and CDR3 were assigned using IMGT germline references. Any read was removed if the V/J assignment was weak (E-value above 1e-6), the CDR3 was missing, or the read contained stop codons, out-of-frame junctions, or ambiguous translated residues. V3J clonotypes were defined as sequences sharing the same inferred V gene, J gene, and CDR3 amino acid sequence. The percentage overlap between two repertoires was calculated by dividing the number of shared unique clonotypes by the size of the smaller repertoire. Richness of each repertoire was evaluated using RTK rarefaction, the Chao1 estimator, and Recon v2.1 estimates of unobserved clonotypes. The immuneACCESS repertoire file appears here via TCRdb, limited to in-frame rearrangements. These files lack a portion of the clones; in checked studies, under half of the deficit traces to unresolved V genes, and the cause of the others is not known. V, J and clone size derive from that table, while D and trimming were established from the DNA sequence. The sample data list hundreds of thousands of clones, and around 78% of these were observed just once. The leading ten clones occupy over 10% of the sample.

The sequence is built from TRBV4-2 and TRBJ1-4; there is no confident call for the D gene. The source material was PBMCs. This TCR derives from a middle-aged woman in good health. Some clones in this sample may be carry-over from other donors' samples. At the DNA level, the sequence is TGTGCCAGCAGGGCCGTGGGGTGGGGAAATGAAAAACTGTTTTTT. This is translated as CASRAVGWGNEKLFF.